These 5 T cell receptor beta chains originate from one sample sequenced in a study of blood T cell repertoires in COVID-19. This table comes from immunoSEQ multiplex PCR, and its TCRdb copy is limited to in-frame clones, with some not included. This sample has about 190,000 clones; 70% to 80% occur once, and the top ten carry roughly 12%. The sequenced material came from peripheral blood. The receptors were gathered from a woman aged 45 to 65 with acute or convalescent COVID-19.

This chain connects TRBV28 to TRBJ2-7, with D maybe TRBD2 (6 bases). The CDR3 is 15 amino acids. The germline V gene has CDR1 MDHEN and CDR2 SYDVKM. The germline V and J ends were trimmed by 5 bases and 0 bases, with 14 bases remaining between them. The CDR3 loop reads CASSGGGINSYEQYF. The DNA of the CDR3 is TGTGCCAGCAGTGGGGGAGGAATTAACTCCTACGAGCAGTACTTC.

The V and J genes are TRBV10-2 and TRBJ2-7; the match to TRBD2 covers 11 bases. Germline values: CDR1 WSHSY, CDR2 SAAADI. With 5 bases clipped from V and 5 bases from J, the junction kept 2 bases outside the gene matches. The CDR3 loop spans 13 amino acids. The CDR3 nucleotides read TGCGCCAGCAGTACTAGCGGGAGAAACGAGCAGTACTTC. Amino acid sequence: CASSTSGRNEQYF.

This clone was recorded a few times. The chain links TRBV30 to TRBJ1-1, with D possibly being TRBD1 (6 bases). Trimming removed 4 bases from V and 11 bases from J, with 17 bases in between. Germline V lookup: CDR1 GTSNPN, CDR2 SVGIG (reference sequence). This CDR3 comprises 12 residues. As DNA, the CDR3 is TGTGCCTGGACGCCGGGACACAGGATCGCTTTCTTT. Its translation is CAWTPGHRIAFF.

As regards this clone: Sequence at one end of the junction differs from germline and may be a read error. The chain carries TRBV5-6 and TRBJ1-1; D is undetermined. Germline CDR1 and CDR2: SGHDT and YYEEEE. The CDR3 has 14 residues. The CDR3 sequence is CASTLVVSNAEAFF. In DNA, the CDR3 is TGTGCCAGCACCCTGGTAGTGTCGAACGCTGAAGCTTTCTTT. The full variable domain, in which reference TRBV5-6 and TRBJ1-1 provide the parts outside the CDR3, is DAGVTQSPTHLIKTRGQQVTLRCSPKSGHDTVSWYQQALGQGPQFIFQYYEEEERQRGNFPDRFSGHQFPNYSSELNVNALLLGDSALYLCASTLVVSNAEAFFGQGTRLTVV.

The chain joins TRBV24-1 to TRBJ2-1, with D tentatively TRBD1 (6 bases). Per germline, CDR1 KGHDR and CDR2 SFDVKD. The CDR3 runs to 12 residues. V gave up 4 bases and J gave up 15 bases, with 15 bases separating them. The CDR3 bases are TGTGCCACCAGTGAGCCCGGACAGCTCGCGTTCTTC. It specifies CATSEPGQLAFF.